This TCR beta chain is drawn from a study of blood T cell repertoires in COVID-19. Study in general: PBMCs, B-cell-depleted T cells, or T cells were the source of the cDNA or gDNA that made up the material.

Clinical history as reported by participants underpinned cohort assignment. In Cohort 3, a recovered donor had either two negative PCRs, clearance, or symptom resolution. Original handling: The authors estimated nucleated cell counts from reference gene primer amplification. Assay used: immunoSEQ multiplex PCR; TCRdb lists only in-frame clones, some missing. V and J calls and clone size are as listed in that table; D and trimming were resolved from the DNA. The sample lists 200,000 to 250,000 clones, about 79% occurring once. The CDR3 spans 15 residues. Germline lookup yields CDR1 MNHEY and CDR2 SMNVEV (reference sequence). Trimming cost V 4 bases and J 6 bases; bases outside gene matches: 7.

The chain has TRBV27 and TRBJ2-1; 9 bases line up with TRBD2. The sequenced sample was PBMCs or T cells enriched from blood (not recorded which). The origin of this receptor is a woman aged 60-75 years who had recovered from COVID-19. DNA for the CDR3: TGTGCCAGCAGTTCCGTAGCGGGAGTCGGCAATGAGCAGTTCTTC. Translating gives CASSSVAGVGNEQFF.